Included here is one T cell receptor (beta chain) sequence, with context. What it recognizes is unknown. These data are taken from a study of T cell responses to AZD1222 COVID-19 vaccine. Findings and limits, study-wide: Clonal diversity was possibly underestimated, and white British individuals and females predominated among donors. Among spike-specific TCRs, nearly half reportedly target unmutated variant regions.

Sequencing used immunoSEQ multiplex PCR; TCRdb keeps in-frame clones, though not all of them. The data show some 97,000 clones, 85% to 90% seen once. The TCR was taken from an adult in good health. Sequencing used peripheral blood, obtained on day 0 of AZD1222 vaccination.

The CDR3 here is CASSFQGALGGYTF. The CDR3 nucleotides read TGTGCCAGCAGCTTTCAGGGGGCTCTGGGCGGCTACACCTTC. This chain uses TRBV7-8 with TRBJ1-2, with TRBD1 matching over 8 bases. V lost 3 bases and J lost 8; bases outside the gene matches: 8. The CDR3 is 14 residues long. The germline CDR1 and CDR2 sequences are SGHVS and FQNEAQ. Based on the CDR3 plus reference TRBV7-8 and TRBJ1-2, the full variable domain is GAGVSQSPRYKVAKRGQDVALRCDPISGHVSLFWYQQALGQGPEFLTYFQNEAQLDKSGLPSDRFFAERPEGSVSTLKIQRTQQEDSAVYLCASSFQGALGGYTFGSGTRLTVV.